This T cell receptor (beta chain) was sequenced in a study of CD8+CD57+ T cells in acquired aplastic anemia. Study-level information: DNA from sorted CD4+ and CD8+ cells averaged approximately 3.5 ug.

This clonotype showed up many times. Profiles of TCR beta VDJ and CDR3 were generated from a genomic DNA template. TCRdb fed the reads into MiXCR, producing one record per CDR3 protein. The sample has 130,000 or so distinct CDR3 sequences, more than 35% seen once; the top ten hold 8% to 9.5%. CDR3 length: 14 residues. The V gene end was trimmed by 0 bases and the J gene end by 7 bases; junction bases not matched to a gene: 3. Germline assignment: CDR1 SGHNT and CDR2 YENEEA. This chain connects TRBV11-3 to TRBJ2-1; the match to TRBD2 covers 7 bases. The receptor was isolated from a human donor in good health, serving as a control. The sample taken for sequencing was sorted CD4+, CD8+, or CD8+CD57+ T cells (not recorded which) from PBMCs. The CDR3: CASSLDGRRNEQFF. For the CDR3, the DNA is TGTGCCAGCAGCTTAGACGGGAGGAGGAATGAGCAGTTCTTC.